A single sample is the source of the 8 T cell receptor beta chains below, sequenced in a study of blood T cells in healthy people across ages. Using a J-beta primer mix together with a sample-barcoded 5' primer, a second PCR was run for roughly 7 to 12 cycles. TCRdb analysed the 5' RACE reads with MiXCR anew, one entry per CDR3 protein. Among 800,000 to 1,300,000 distinct CDR3 sequences listed, about 25% were seen once. These data also formed part of another study, on T cells of mothers and their children.

Sequences were obtained from blood. The receptors here all came from a girl aged 2 to 9 in good health.

This clonotype has just a few counts. V is TRBV10-2 and J is TRBJ2-5; unclear D gene. The J call may be faulty, since TRBJ2-1 better matches the DNA end. This CDR3 comprises 12 residues. Germline V lookup: CDR1 WSHSY, CDR2 SAAADI. CDR3: CASSVRQDEQFF. The CDR3 DNA is TGCGCCAGCAGTGTTCGTCAGGATGAGCAGTTCTTC.

The chain links TRBV5-6 to TRBJ2-2, with 8 bases fitting TRBD1. The CDR3 spans 15 residues. Germline CDR1 SGHDT, CDR2 YYEEEE. Trimming at V came to 4 bases and at J to 6 bases, leaving 8 bases not matched to a gene. The DNA for the CDR3 is TGTGCCAGCAGCCCAAGACAGGGGTTCGCCGGGGAGCTGTTTTTT. Amino acids: CASSPRQGFAGELFF.

This clonotype was found a few times. This chain connects TRBV6-1 to TRBJ2-3; D gene unclear. V dropped 7 bases and J dropped 2 bases, with 16 bases sitting between them. CDR3 length: 15 residues. The germline CDR1 and CDR2 sequences are MNHNS and SASEGT. As DNA, the CDR3 is TGTGCCAGCAAATTTGGTCGGCAGACCACAGATACGCAGTATTTT. It codes for CASKFGRQTTDTQYF.

This clonotype came up a few times. The chain joins TRBV7-9 to TRBJ2-7; 8 bases map to TRBD2. Germline V gene sequence: CDR1 SEHNR, CDR2 FQNEAQ (reference sequence). V was pared by 6 bases and J by 2 bases, with 9 bases of the junction left unmatched. This CDR3 is built from 15 residues. CDR3 amino acids: CASRPTSDPAYEQYF. In nucleotides, the CDR3 is TGTGCCAGCAGACCGACTAGCGACCCGGCCTACGAGCAGTACTTC.

This chain connects TRBV20-1 to TRBJ2-1; 11 bases align to TRBD2. Germline V lookup: CDR1 DFQATT, CDR2 SNEGSKA (reference sequence). V lost 6 bases, J lost 4 bases, and 11 bases stayed unmatched. The CDR3 is 16 residues long. As DNA, the CDR3 is TGCAGTGCACAAGGGGTAGCGGGAGGGCCGTACAATGAGCAGTTCTTC. Protein sequence: CSAQGVAGGPYNEQFF.

The chain couples TRBV10-1 to TRBJ1-1; weak D call: TRBD1 (5 bases). CDR3 length: 16 residues. Germline V gives CDR1 WNHNN, CDR2 SYGVQD (reference sequence). V gave up 2 bases and J gave up 0 bases, with 13 bases separating them. CDR3 amino acids: CASSEHRMTMNTEAFF. The CDR3 DNA follows: TGCGCCAGCAGTGAGCACAGGATGACAATGAACACTGAAGCTTTCTTT.

The rearrangement uses TRBV12-3 or TRBV12-4 and TRBJ1-3, with no clear D. The CDR3 totals 16 residues. Between the trimmed V and J ends, which lost 6 bases and 0 bases, there was a span of 15 bases. CDR3 amino acids: CASRPREISSGNTIYF. In DNA form, the CDR3 reads TGTGCCAGCAGACCCCGGGAAATATCCTCTGGAAACACCATATATTTT.

The rearrangement joins TRBV4-2 to TRBJ2-7; a possible D gene is TRBD1 (6 bases). This CDR3 comprises 16 residues. Per the germline V gene, CDR1 is LGHNA and CDR2 is YNFKEQ. V shed 1 base and J shed 0 bases, with 13 bases lying between them. As DNA, the CDR3 is TGTGCCAGCAGCCAAGGGACAGCCTTTAGCTCCTACGAGCAGTACTTC. It is translated as CASSQGTAFSSYEQYF.